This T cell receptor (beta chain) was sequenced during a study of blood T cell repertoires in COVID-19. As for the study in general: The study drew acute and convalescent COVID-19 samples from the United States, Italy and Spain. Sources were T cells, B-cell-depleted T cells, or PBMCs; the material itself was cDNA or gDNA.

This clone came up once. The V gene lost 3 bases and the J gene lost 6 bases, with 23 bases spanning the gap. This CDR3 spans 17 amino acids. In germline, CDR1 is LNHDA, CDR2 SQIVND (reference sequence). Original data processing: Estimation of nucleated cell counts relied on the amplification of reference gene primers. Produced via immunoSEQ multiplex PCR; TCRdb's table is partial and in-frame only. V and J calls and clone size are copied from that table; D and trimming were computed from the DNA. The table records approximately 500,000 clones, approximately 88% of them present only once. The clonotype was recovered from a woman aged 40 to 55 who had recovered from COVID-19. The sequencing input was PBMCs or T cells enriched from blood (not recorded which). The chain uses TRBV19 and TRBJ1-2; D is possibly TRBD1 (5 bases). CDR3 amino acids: CASSIFSWGQLRDGYTF. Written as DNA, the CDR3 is TGTGCCAGTAGTATCTTTTCGTGGGGCCAACTCCGCGATGGCTACACCTTC.